This T cell receptor beta chain was recorded in a study of spatial heterogeneity in lung cancer. This clonotype was picked up many times. A single record per CDR3 protein comes from TCRdb applying MiXCR to the 5' RACE reads. The data hold around 4,000 distinct CDR3 sequences, with about 21% observed a single time. V gave up 2 bases and J gave up 3 bases, with 5 bases separating them. Germline assignment: CDR1 LNHNV and CDR2 YYDKDF (reference sequence). The CDR3 has 13 amino acids. Sample time point: sample taken at primary tumor resection. From tumor, nontumor lung or frozen PBMC, whole RNA was taken unsorted for sequencing.

The sequencing here drew on normal lung tissue next to the tumor, taken at surgery. This clonotype originated in a female donor with early-stage non-small cell lung cancer. This chain uses TRBV15 with TRBJ1-5, with D unclear. For the CDR3, the DNA is TGTGCCACCAGCAGATCCACCAATCAGCCCCAGCATTTT. Its translation: CATSRSTNQPQHF.